The 9 T cell receptor beta chains presented below share a single source sample, sequenced in a study of blood T cell repertoires in COVID-19. The assay was immunoSEQ multiplex PCR, and TCRdb's table has in-frame clones only and misses some. The sample consists of 350,000 to 450,000 clones, roughly 84% of them appearing once. The sequenced sample consisted of PBMCs or T cells enriched from blood (not recorded which). These receptor sequences come from a woman aged 18-35 years who had been exposed to COVID-19.

This clone was recorded once. The chain combines TRBV5-1 with TRBJ2-3, with TRBD1 as a possible D gene (6 bases). Trimming left V 0 bases short and J 0 bases short, with 8 bases between. This CDR3 is built from 15 residues. The V gene's germline CDR1 is SGHRS and CDR2 YFSETQ. The CDR3 bases are TGCGCCAGCAGCTTGGATGGACAGAGCACAGATACGCAGTATTTT. It is translated as CASSLDGQSTDTQYF.

The chain is built from TRBV19 and TRBJ1-5; D perhaps matches TRBD1 (6 bases). The CDR3 sequence is 15 residues long. V was pared by 3 bases and J by 1 base, with 10 bases between. Germline lookup yields CDR1 LNHDA and CDR2 SQIVND (reference sequence). The CDR3 DNA follows: TGTGCCAGTAGTATCGGCAGGGGAAGCAATCAGCCCCAGCATTTT. Translated: CASSIGRGSNQPQHF. The complete variable domain, with remaining parts taken from reference TRBV19 and TRBJ1-5, reads DGGITQSPKYLFRKEGQNVTLSCEQNLNHDAMYWYRQDPGQGLRLIYYSQIVNDFQKGDIAEGYSVSREKKESFPLTVTSAQKNPTAFYLCASSIGRGSNQPQHFGDGTRLSIL.

The gene calls are TRBV3-1 (or the pseudogene TRBV3-2) and TRBJ2-7, with D unclear. Germline lookup yields CDR1 LGHDT and CDR2 YNNKEL (reference sequence). There are 15 residues in the CDR3. V lost 4 bases to trimming and J lost 3 bases, with 16 bases between them. Here the CDR3 DNA reads TGTGCCAGCAGCCCTTCCTCGGTAACCCGCTACGAGCAGTACTTC. Encoded protein: CASSPSSVTRYEQYF.

This chain's CDR3 is CASRGDSNQPQHF. DNA of the CDR3: TGTGCCAGCAGAGGGGATAGCAATCAGCCCCAGCATTTT. The gene calls are TRBV2 and TRBJ1-5; weak D call: TRBD1 (5 bases). The V and J ends lost 6 bases and 0 bases respectively, with 6 bases between them. The CDR3 is 13 amino acids. Germline V gene lookup returns CDR1 SNHLY and CDR2 FYNNEI.

The rearrangement links TRBV3-1 (or the pseudogene TRBV3-2) to TRBJ1-2, with D possibly TRBD1 on 6 matching bases. CDR1 is LGHDT and CDR2 is YNNKEL in the germline V gene (reference sequence). This CDR3 contains 14 residues. With 4 bases removed from V and 7 bases from J, the gap between germline ends came to 16 bases. This CDR3 reads CASSPPRGIVGYTF. CDR3 nucleotides: TGTGCCAGCAGCCCTCCCAGGGGCATAGTTGGCTACACCTTC.

The chain combines TRBV27 with TRBJ2-2; D perhaps matches TRBD2 (5 bases). V was pared by 4 bases and J by 4 bases, with 10 bases between. The CDR3 is made up of 14 amino acids. The V gene's germline CDR1 is MNHEY and CDR2 SMNVEV (reference sequence). The DNA of the CDR3 is TGTGCCAGCAGTTGGGGTGAGGGCACCGGGGAGCTGTTTTTT. Residues: CASSWGEGTGELFF.

With respect to this clone: Compared with germline, one end of the junction differs, possibly owing to a read error. V is TRBV19 and J is TRBJ2-7, with TRBD1 matching over 12 bases. This CDR3 is built from 16 residues. Germline CDR1 is LNHDA and CDR2 is SQIVND (reference sequence). The CDR3 region has the DNA TGTGCCAGTAGTATAGAGGGGACAGGGGGCTTCTACGGGCAGTACTTC. It codes for CASSIEGTGGFYGQYF.

The chain carries TRBV5-6 and TRBJ1-2; TRBD1 agrees at 9 bases. J lost 2 bases, V lost 6 bases, and 8 bases had no gene match. The CDR3 runs 15 residues. Germline-derived CDR1 and CDR2 are SGHDT and YYEEEE. The CDR3 reads CASNQPGQGNYGYTF. CDR3 nucleotides: TGTGCCAGCAACCAGCCGGGACAGGGAAACTATGGCTACACCTTC.

This rearrangement joins TRBV11-2 to TRBJ1-2, with TRBD1 identical over 8 bases. V trimming: 3 bases; J trimming: 8 bases; junction bases outside the gene matches: 14. The V gene's germline CDR1 is SGHAT and CDR2 FQNNGV. The CDR3 consists of 16 residues. The CDR3: CASSLRQGASSDGYTF. DNA for the CDR3: TGTGCCAGCAGCTTGAGGCAGGGGGCAAGTTCTGACGGCTACACCTTC.